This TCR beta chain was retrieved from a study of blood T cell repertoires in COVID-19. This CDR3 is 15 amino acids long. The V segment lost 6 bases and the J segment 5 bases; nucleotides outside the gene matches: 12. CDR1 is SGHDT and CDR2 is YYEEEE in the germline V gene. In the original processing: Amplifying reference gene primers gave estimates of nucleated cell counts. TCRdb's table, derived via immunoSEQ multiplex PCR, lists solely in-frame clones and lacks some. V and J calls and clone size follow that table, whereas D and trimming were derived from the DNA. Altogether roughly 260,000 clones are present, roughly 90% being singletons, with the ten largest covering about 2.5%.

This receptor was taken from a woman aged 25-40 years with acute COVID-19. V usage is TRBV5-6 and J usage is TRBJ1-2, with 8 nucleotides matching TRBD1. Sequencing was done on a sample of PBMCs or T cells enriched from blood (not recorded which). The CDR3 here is CASTQPGTGDYGYTF. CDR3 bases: TGTGCCAGCACCCAACCCGGGACAGGTGATTATGGCTACACCTTC. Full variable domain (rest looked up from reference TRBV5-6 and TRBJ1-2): DAGVTQSPTHLIKTRGQQVTLRCSPKSGHDTVSWYQQALGQGPQFIFQYYEEEERQRGNFPDRFSGHQFPNYSSELNVNALLLGDSALYLCASTQPGTGDYGYTFGSGTRLTVV.